The clone carrying this T cell receptor (beta chain) was counted a few times. Its antigen is currently unknown. TCRdb re-derived calls from the 5' RACE reads in MiXCR, one entry per CDR3 protein. Here the sample spans 150,000 to 200,000 distinct CDR3 sequences, 16% being singletons. The data are from a study of T-cell memory formation after mild COVID-19. Study overall: TCR clusters mostly belonged to single donors.

Study-wide results and limits: Cross-reactive memory seemingly joined, as some responding clones were found in pre-infection memory.

The CDR3 has 12 amino acids. The V gene lost 1 base and the J gene lost 6 bases, with 7 bases spanning the gap. Germline V lookup: CDR1 MDHEN, CDR2 SYDVKM. The receptor comes from an adult woman who had mild COVID-19 (a few samples of this study predate the infection). Cell type and time point are not known. The chain carries TRBV28 and TRBJ2-7; no reliable D call. The sequencing sample was made of PBMCs or a T cell subset sorted from them (not recorded which). Here the CDR3 DNA reads TGTGCCAGCAGTTTATCGGCAAGCGAGCAGTACTTC. Protein: CASSLSASEQYF.